The clone carrying this T cell receptor (beta chain) was seen just once. This entry is derived from a study of T cell changes during pregnancy in multiple sclerosis. CDR1 and CDR2 (germline): LGHNA, YSLEER. Trimming left V 0 bases short and J 0 bases short, with 16 bases between. The CDR3 extends over 18 amino acids. The table came from immunoSEQ multiplex PCR; TCRdb's copy has only in-frame clones and leaves some out. The sample includes 60,000 or so clones, roughly nine tenths of them seen just once. Sequenced material: peripheral blood, taken before pregnancy. The chain couples TRBV4-3 to TRBJ2-3, with a weak D call TRBD2 (6 bases). This clonotype originated in a female donor with multiple sclerosis, enrolled in a pregnancy study. The CDR3 protein is CASSQESGLSPSTDTQYF. For the CDR3, the DNA is TGCGCCAGCAGCCAAGAATCGGGACTTTCGCCTAGCACAGATACGCAGTATTTT.